This T cell receptor (beta chain) comes out of a study of long-term antiretroviral therapy in people with HIV. Samples were assayed with immunoSEQ v3.0 at survey level. The protocol was immunoSEQ multiplex PCR, while the TCRdb copy is restricted to in-frame clones and leaves out a portion. The sample lists about 24,000 clones, roughly 80% occurring once. Two or more post-ART PBMC samples, plus at least one pre-ART sample, were available for each donor. Participants with HIV, all of them, were treated in the United States. The content of samples before DNA extraction was about 0.9-11 million cryopreserved PBMC. Germline V CDR1 and CDR2: LNHDA, SQIVND (reference sequence). The CDR3 consists of 13 residues. Trimming removed 7 bases at V and 3 bases at J, with 7 bases between.

The receptor's source is a man aged 30 to 45 with HIV. The sample in question was unsorted PBMCs, obtained 0.7 years before starting antiretroviral therapy. V and J are TRBV19 and TRBJ1-6; maybe TRBD1 (5 bases). CDR3 in amino acids: CASMDNYNSPLHF. CDR3 nucleotide sequence: TGTGCCAGTATGGACAACTATAATTCACCCCTCCACTTT.